This note documents a single TCR beta chain sequence. Antigen unknown. Uncontrolled infection, other autoimmune disease, pregnancy or lactation led to exclusion. The source of the sample is a study of T cells in Graves' hyperthyroidism and ophthalmopathy. Study-level background: The authors collected peripheral blood at initial diagnosis, before any treatment. Study results and caveats: The blood repertoire included most of the expanded thyroid clonotypes above 0.001.

TCR beta CDR3 sequences were amplified from RNA transcripts. In the first-round RT-PCR of the TCR CDR3, the HTBI primer set was used. TCRdb ran MiXCR on the multiplex PCR reads and lists one entry per CDR3 protein. The sample shows 300,000 to 400,000 distinct CDR3 sequences, 15% to 20% of them seen only once. Germline CDR1 and CDR2: DFQATT and SNEGSKA (reference sequence). CDR3 length: 15 residues. V was pared by 5 bases and J by 6 bases, with 11 bases of the junction left unmatched. This chain links TRBV20-1 with TRBJ2-1; 9 bases map to TRBD2. The sequence was obtained from a woman aged 50 to 65 with Graves' hyperthyroidism. The source material was blood. DNA of the CDR3: TGCAGTGCTGTGGGACTAGCCCATCCCCCCAATGAGCAGTTCTTC. It specifies CSAVGLAHPPNEQFF.